This T cell receptor beta chain was documented in a study of shared clonotypes between healthy human individuals. The V and J ends lost 3 bases and 10 bases respectively, with 14 bases between them. The CDR3 runs to 13 residues. Germline V gene lookup returns CDR1 SGHNT and CDR2 YYREEE (reference sequence). Remarks on this clone: Its antigen is as yet unknown.

Original methodology: ImmunoSEQ output lacked quality scores and full-length reads, limiting matched filtering. Only in-frame clones appear in the TCRdb table, and some are missing; sequencing was by immunoSEQ multiplex PCR. V and J calls and clone size are as listed in that table; D and trimming were resolved from the DNA. The profile shows millions of clones, 93% of them singletons. Naive CD8 cells comprised CD45RO-negative, CCR7-positively selected cells, excluding terminally differentiated effector memory CD45RA+ cells. Adult donors, all healthy and HIV-negative, had no recent acute infections or vaccinations. Within Nashville, Tennessee resided all donors, each a Caucasian adult. The study, taken as a whole, reports: What limited the represented genetic and exposure-history diversity was the small number of donors.

The chain combines TRBV5-4 with TRBJ2-1; D remains ambiguous. This TCR was sampled from a man between 18 and 29 years old in good health. Some clones in this sample may be carry-over from other donors' samples. The source material was naive CD8+ T cells from PBMCs. The chain's CDR3 is CASSSGFPREQFF. The CDR3 DNA reads TGTGCCAGCAGCTCCGGGTTTCCGAGGGAGCAGTTCTTC.